This passage covers 22 T cell receptor beta chains from one sample sequenced in a study of blood T cell repertoires in COVID-19. Assay used: immunoSEQ multiplex PCR; TCRdb lists only in-frame clones, some missing. The sample lists roughly 65,000 clones; approximately 95% were seen once. Sample: peripheral blood. Source of these receptors: a man aged 65-85 years with active COVID-19.

About this clone itself: This specimen includes other DNA sequences encoding the same CDR3. This chain joins TRBV6-5 and TRBJ1-6; maybe TRBD1 (6 bases). CDR1 MNHEY and CDR2 SVGAGI come from the germline V gene. V was trimmed by 6 bases and J by 6 bases, leaving 6 bases between them. CDR3 length equals 12 residues. DNA for the CDR3: TGTGCCAGCAGAGGGGGTAATTCACCCCTCCACTTT. Its translation: CASRGGNSPLHF.

The genes are TRBV4-1 and TRBJ2-2, with D hard to call. The CDR3 is 15 amino acids. V lost 0 bases and J 6 bases, leaving 11 bases between the germline ends. Germline CDR1 is MGHRA and CDR2 is YSYEKL. In DNA, the CDR3 is TGCGCCAGCAGCCAAGATAGTAGCTTTCCCGGGGAGCTGTTTTTT. This codes for CASSQDSSFPGELFF.

The rearrangement joins TRBV5-6 to TRBJ2-5; D might be TRBD1 (7 bases). This CDR3 is built from 16 residues. V was pared by 4 bases and J by 2 bases, with 18 bases between. From germline, CDR1 is SGHDT and CDR2 YYEEEE. CDR3 in DNA: TGTGCCAGCAGCCAACCCGGACAGGCGGGGCAAGAGACCCAGTACTTC. Protein: CASSQPGQAGQETQYF.

The CDR3: CASSVNPSFDEQYF. Here the CDR3 DNA reads TGTGCCAGCAGCGTAAATCCCTCCTTTGACGAGCAGTACTTC. The chain is built from TRBV9 and TRBJ2-7, with D uncertain. The CDR3 totals 14 residues. Germline lookup yields CDR1 SGDLS and CDR2 YYNGEE. The germline V and J ends were trimmed by 1 base and 5 bases, with 13 bases remaining between them.

This rearrangement joins TRBV6-5 to TRBJ1-3, with TRBD1 identical over 7 bases. The CDR3 is 15 residues long. Germline-derived CDR1 and CDR2 are MNHEY and SVGAGI. The junction had 9 bases not matched to a gene; V was cut back by 6 bases and J by 4 bases. CDR3 in amino acids: CASSRQGYDGNTIYF. The CDR3 DNA sequence: TGTGCCAGCAGCAGACAGGGTTACGACGGAAACACCATATATTTT.

The rearrangement uses TRBV14 and TRBJ2-3; 11 positions agree with TRBD2. The germline V gene has CDR1 SGHDN and CDR2 FVKESK. This CDR3 has 16 residues. Trimming at V came to 8 bases and at J to 4 bases, leaving 11 bases not matched to a gene. CDR3 sequence reads: CASVTLAGGWADTQYF. The CDR3 coding sequence is TGTGCCAGCGTCACTCTAGCGGGGGGCTGGGCAGATACGCAGTATTTT. Variable domain in full (rest from reference TRBV14 and TRBJ2-3): EAGVTQFPSHSVIEKGQTVTLRCDPISGHDNLYWYRRVMGKEIKFLLHFVKESKQDESGMPNNRFLAERTGGTYSTLKVQPAELEDSGVYFCASVTLAGGWADTQYFGPGTRLTVL.

The gene calls are TRBV7-9 and TRBJ2-3; TRBD1 matches 8 bases. V shed 3 bases, J shed 1 base, and the junction held 6 bases outside the gene matches. The CDR3 covers 16 residues. From germline, CDR1 is SEHNR and CDR2 FQNEAQ (reference sequence). The CDR3 reads CASSFNGRGRTDTQYF. The CDR3 bases are TGTGCCAGCAGCTTCAACGGCAGGGGGCGCACAGATACGCAGTATTTT.

This chain uses TRBV3-1 (or the pseudogene TRBV3-2) with TRBJ2-1, with TRBD2 identical over 15 bases. CDR3 length equals 15 residues. The V gene end was trimmed by 4 bases and the J gene end by 7 bases; junction bases not matched to a gene: 2. Germline-derived CDR1 and CDR2 are LGHDT and YNNKEL (reference sequence). The CDR3 coding sequence is TGTGCCAGCAGCCCCGGGACTAGCGGGGGGAATGAGCAGTTCTTC. It encodes CASSPGTSGGNEQFF.

The chain has TRBV5-6 and TRBJ1-4; D unresolved. Trimming stripped 0 bases from V and 3 bases from J, with 12 bases between. The CDR3 is 16 residues long. Germline CDR1 reads SGHDT; CDR2 reads YYEEEE. The CDR3 bases are TGTGCCAGCAGCTTGGATACGGGTCGGGCTAATGAAAAACTGTTTTTT. This gives the protein CASSLDTGRANEKLFF.

The chain combines TRBV7-6 with TRBJ2-2; D might be TRBD2 (7 bases). The V end was cut by 3 bases, the J end by 1 base, with 9 bases between. The CDR3 is 15 residues long. The germline gives CDR1 SGHVS, CDR2 FNYEAQ. CDR3 DNA sequence: TGTGCCAGCAGCTTGGGGGGGCGGAACACCGGGGAGCTGTTTTTT. This translates into CASSLGGRNTGELFF.

The chain employs TRBV3-1 (or the pseudogene TRBV3-2) and TRBJ2-5; 8 nucleotides line up with TRBD2. With V trimmed by 2 bases and J by 5 bases, 4 bases remained unmatched. The CDR3 contains 14 residues. Germline V gene lookup returns CDR1 LGHDT and CDR2 YNNKEL (reference sequence). The CDR3 protein is CASSQRTSSETQYF. In DNA form, the CDR3 reads TGTGCCAGCAGCCAACGGACTAGCTCGGAGACCCAGTACTTC.

This chain links TRBV9 with TRBJ1-1, with TRBD1 matching over 9 bases. There are 16 residues in the CDR3. Germline lookup yields CDR1 SGDLS and CDR2 YYNGEE. Trimming removed 4 bases from V and 0 bases from J; junction bases left unmatched: 7. CDR3 bases: TGTGCCAGCAGCTTTCGACAGGGGGGAATGAACACTGAAGCTTTCTTT. This sequence encodes CASSFRQGGMNTEAFF.

The genes are TRBV3-1 (or the pseudogene TRBV3-2) and TRBJ1-6, with 7 positions matching TRBD1. Losses at the gene ends were 4 bases for V and 7 bases for J; bases not matched to a gene: 13. Germline CDR1 and CDR2: LGHDT and YNNKEL (reference sequence). The CDR3 sequence is 17 residues long. The CDR3 nucleotides are TGTGCCAGCAGCCCTACTGAAAGACAGGGTCAAAATTCACCCCTCCACTTT. Translation: CASSPTERQGQNSPLHF.

The CDR3 nucleotides read TGTGCCAGCAGCCAAGATCTAGGAGGTGAGCAGTACTTC. It is translated as CASSQDLGGEQYF. The chain joins TRBV14 to TRBJ2-7, with D perhaps TRBD2 (5 bases). CDR3 length equals 13 residues. The ends were cut back, 0 bases at V and 7 bases at J, with 10 bases in the middle. The germline gives CDR1 SGHDN, CDR2 FVKESK.

The chain employs TRBV3-1 (or the pseudogene TRBV3-2) and TRBJ2-3; maybe TRBD1 (7 bases). This CDR3 is built from 16 residues. With 1 base removed from V and 1 base from J, the gap between germline ends came to 12 bases. CDR1 LGHDT and CDR2 YNNKEL come from the germline V gene (reference sequence). The CDR3: CASSQGGRGGTDTQYF. The CDR3 region has the DNA TGTGCCAGCAGCCAAGGGGGCAGGGGGGGCACAGATACGCAGTATTTT.

The CDR3 reads CASSVLAKNIQYF. Written as DNA, the CDR3 is TGTGCCAGCAGCGTTCTAGCCAAAAACATTCAGTACTTC. V is TRBV7-2 and J is TRBJ2-4; D is unresolved. V shed 5 bases and J shed 0 bases, with 5 bases lying between them. Germline V gene lookup returns CDR1 SGHTA and CDR2 FQGNSA. The length of the CDR3 is 13 residues. Looking up the rest from reference TRBV7-2 and TRBJ2-4 gives the full variable domain: GAGVSQSPSNKVTEKGKDVELRCDPISGHTALYWYRQSLGQGLEFLIYFQGNSAPDKSGLPSDRFSAERTGGSVSTLTIQRTQQEDSAVYLCASSVLAKNIQYFGAGTRLSVL.

The sample holds one count of this clone. The chain employs TRBV18 and TRBJ2-7, with 8 bases lining up with TRBD2. Germline-derived CDR1 and CDR2 are KGHSH and LQKENI. The CDR3 extends over 14 amino acids. J was trimmed by 5 bases and V by 6 bases; bases with no gene match: 9. CDR3 residues: CASSQGLGHDEQYV. The CDR3 DNA reads as TGTGCCAGCTCCCAGGGACTAGGTCATGACGAGCAGTACGTC.

The chain carries TRBV24-1 and TRBJ1-4; D possibly corresponds to TRBD1 (6 bases). The CDR3 loop spans 18 amino acids. Deletions cut 1 base from V and 0 bases from J, with 14 bases between. Germline V gene data show CDR1 as KGHDR and CDR2 as SFDVKD. In DNA, the CDR3 is TGTGCCACCAGTGATTTTCTGGGACAACCTGCAACTAATGAAAAACTGTTTTTT. Its translation is CATSDFLGQPATNEKLFF.

V usage is TRBV4-1 and J usage is TRBJ1-5; D may be TRBD1 (6 bases). The ends were cut back, 0 bases at V and 7 bases at J, with 13 bases in the middle. The CDR3 runs to 15 residues. Germline lookup yields CDR1 MGHRA and CDR2 YSYEKL. CDR3 loop: CASSQDGQGSQPQHF. In nucleotides, the CDR3 is TGCGCCAGCAGCCAAGATGGGCAGGGGTCACAGCCCCAGCATTTT.

In its sample, this clone was seen once. The rearrangement uses TRBV19 and TRBJ2-6; 8 bases align to TRBD1. CDR3 length: 18 residues. Germline-derived CDR1 and CDR2 are LNHDA and SQIVND (reference sequence). The trim removed 8 bases at V and 1 base at J, leaving 13 bases unmatched. In nucleotides, the CDR3 is TGTGCCAGTCGAGGATCAGACAGGGGAAGTTCTGGGGCCAACGTCCTGACTTTC. Amino acids: CASRGSDRGSSGANVLTF.

The CDR3 DNA is TGTGCCATCAGTGCTGGCGGCCGGAGTGGAGAGACCCAGTACTTC. Translating it yields CAISAGGRSGETQYF. The chain employs TRBV10-3 and TRBJ2-5; D gene unclear. CDR3 size: 15 residues. Deletions cut 4 bases from V and 4 bases from J, with 16 bases between. CDR1 and CDR2 (germline): ENHRY, SYGVKD.

Worth noting for this clone: Relative to the germline gene, one junction end is altered; a read error may explain this. This chain joins TRBV5-1 and TRBJ2-1; 8 nucleotides match TRBD1. Germline CDR1 SGHRS, CDR2 YFSETQ. CDR3 length equals 13 residues. Here the CDR3 reads CARRGQGAGEQFF. DNA for the CDR3: TGCGCCCGCAGGGGGCAGGGGGCGGGGGAGCAGTTCTTC.